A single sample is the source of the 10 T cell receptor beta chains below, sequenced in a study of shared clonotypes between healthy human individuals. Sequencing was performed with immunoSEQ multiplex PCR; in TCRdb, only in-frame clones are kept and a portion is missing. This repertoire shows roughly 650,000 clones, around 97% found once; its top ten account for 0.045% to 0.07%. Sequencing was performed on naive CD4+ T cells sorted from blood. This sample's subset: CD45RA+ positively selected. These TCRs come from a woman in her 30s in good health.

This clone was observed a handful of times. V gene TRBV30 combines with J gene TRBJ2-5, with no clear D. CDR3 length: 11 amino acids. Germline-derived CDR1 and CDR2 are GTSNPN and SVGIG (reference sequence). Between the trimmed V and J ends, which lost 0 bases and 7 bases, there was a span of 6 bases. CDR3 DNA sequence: TGTGCCTGGAGTGTAACGGGGACCCAGTACTTC. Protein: CAWSVTGTQYF.

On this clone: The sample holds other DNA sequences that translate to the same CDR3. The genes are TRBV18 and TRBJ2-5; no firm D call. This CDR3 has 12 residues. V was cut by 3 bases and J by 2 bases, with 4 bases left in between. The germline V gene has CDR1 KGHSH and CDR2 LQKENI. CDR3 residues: CASSPQQETQYF. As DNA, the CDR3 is TGTGCCAGCTCACCTCAACAAGAGACCCAGTACTTC.

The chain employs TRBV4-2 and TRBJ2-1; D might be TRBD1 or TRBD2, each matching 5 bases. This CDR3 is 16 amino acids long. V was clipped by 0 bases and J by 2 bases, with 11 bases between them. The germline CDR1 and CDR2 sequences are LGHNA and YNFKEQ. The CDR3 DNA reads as TGTGCCAGCAGCCAAGATGTGGGGGAGACCTACAATGAGCAGTTCTTC. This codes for CASSQDVGETYNEQFF.

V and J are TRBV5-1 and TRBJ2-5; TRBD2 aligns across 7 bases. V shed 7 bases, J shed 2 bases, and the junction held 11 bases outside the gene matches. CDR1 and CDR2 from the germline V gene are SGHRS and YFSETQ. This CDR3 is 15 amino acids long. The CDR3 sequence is CASLLNGAGQETQYF. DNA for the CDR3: TGCGCCAGCCTACTAAACGGAGCGGGACAAGAGACCCAGTACTTC.

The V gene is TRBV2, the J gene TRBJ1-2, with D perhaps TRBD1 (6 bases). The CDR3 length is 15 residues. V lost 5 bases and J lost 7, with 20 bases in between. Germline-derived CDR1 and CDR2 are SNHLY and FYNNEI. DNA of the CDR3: TGTGCCAGCAGTTCCCCTTTGGGGGGGGCGACTGGCTACACCTTC. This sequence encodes CASSSPLGGATGYTF. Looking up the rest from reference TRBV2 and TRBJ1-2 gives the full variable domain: EPEVTQTPSHQVTQMGQEVILRCVPISNHLYFYWYRQILGQKVEFLVSFYNNEISEKSEIFDDQFSVERPDGSNFTLKIRSTKLEDSAMYFCASSSPLGGATGYTFGSGTRLTVV.

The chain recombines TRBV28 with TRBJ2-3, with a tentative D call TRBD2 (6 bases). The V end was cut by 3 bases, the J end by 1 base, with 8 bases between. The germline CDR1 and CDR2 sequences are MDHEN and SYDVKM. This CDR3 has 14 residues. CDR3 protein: CASSFPGGTDTQYF. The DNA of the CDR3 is TGTGCCAGCAGTTTTCCGGGGGGCACAGATACGCAGTATTTT.

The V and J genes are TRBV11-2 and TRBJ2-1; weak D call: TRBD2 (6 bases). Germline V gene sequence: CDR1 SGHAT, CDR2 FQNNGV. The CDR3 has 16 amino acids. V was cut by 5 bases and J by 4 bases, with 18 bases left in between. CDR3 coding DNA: TGTGCCAGCAGCCTCCCGGGACTGGCGATATACAATGAGCAGTTCTTC. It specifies CASSLPGLAIYNEQFF.

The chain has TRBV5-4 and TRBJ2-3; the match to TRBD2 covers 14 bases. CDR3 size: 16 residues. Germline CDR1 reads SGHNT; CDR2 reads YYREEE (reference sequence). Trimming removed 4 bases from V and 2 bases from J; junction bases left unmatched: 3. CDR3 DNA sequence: TGTGCCAGCAGCCAGGGACTAGCGGGAGACACAGATACGCAGTATTTT. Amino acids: CASSQGLAGDTDTQYF. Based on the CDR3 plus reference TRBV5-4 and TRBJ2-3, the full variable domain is ETGVTQSPTHLIKTRGQQVTLRCSSQSGHNTVSWYQQALGQGPQFIFQYYREEENGRGNFPPRFSGLQFPNYSSELNVNALELDDSALYLCASSQGLAGDTDTQYFGPGTRLTVL.

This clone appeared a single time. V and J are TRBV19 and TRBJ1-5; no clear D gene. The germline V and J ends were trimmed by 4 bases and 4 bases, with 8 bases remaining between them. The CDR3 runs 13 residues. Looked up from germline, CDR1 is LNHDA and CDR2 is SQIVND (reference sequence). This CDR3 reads CASSRRGNQPQHF. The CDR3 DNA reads TGTGCCAGTAGTAGGCGGGGAAATCAGCCCCAGCATTTT.

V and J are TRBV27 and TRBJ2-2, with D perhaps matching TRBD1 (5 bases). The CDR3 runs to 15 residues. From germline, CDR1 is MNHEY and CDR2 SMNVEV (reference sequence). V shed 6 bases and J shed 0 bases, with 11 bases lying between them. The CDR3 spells CASRIRQTNTGELFF. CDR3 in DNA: TGTGCCAGCAGAATTAGACAGACGAACACCGGGGAGCTGTTTTTT.